One and the same sample provided the 27 T cell receptor beta chains below, sequenced in a study of T cells in women clearing cervical HPV infection. Clones were sequenced by immunoSEQ multiplex PCR, and TCRdb holds only the in-frame ones, with some missing. This listing includes about 41,000 clones. Sequenced input: blood buffy coat. These receptors came from a woman between 18 and 70 years old with a cervical HPV16 infection that either progressed to CIN3+ or cleared (not recorded which).

On this clone: Coverage ceases 3 residues before the CDR3 finishes, and the germline J gene fills in the end. The chain combines TRBV20-1 with TRBJ2-7, with 7 bases aligning to TRBD2. The CDR3 length is 15 residues. J lost 3 bases, V lost 0 bases, and 8 bases had no gene match. CDR1 is DFQATT, CDR2 SNEGSKA, per germline (reference sequence). The part of the CDR3 DNA that was read is TGCAGTGCTAGAGACAGCCGGGACTACTACTACGAG. Translation: CSARDSRDYYYE. In full, the CDR3 reads CSARDSRDYYYEQYF.

For this clone: The read terminates 3 residues before the CDR3 end, so the remaining end is supplied by the germline J gene. The rearrangement uses TRBV6-1 and TRBJ2-7; a weak D match, TRBD1 (5 bases). Trimming pared 4 bases from V and 0 bases from J, leaving 10 bases between. The CDR3 loop spans 14 amino acids. In germline, CDR1 is MNHNS, CDR2 SASEGT. This chain's CDR3 is CASSGRGSSYEQYF. The covered CDR3 bases are TGTGCCAGCAGTGGAAGGGGTAGCTCCTACGAG.

As to this clone: The CDR3 extends 3 residues past the end of the read, so its final part is completed from the germline J gene. V is TRBV5-1 and J is TRBJ2-6; weak D call: TRBD2 (5 bases). Trimming took off 4 bases at V and 0 bases at J, with 17 bases between the two ends. The CDR3 has 18 amino acids. CDR1 is SGHRS and CDR2 is YFSETQ in the germline V gene. The CDR3 protein is CASSANSGGYSGANVLTF. The sequenced part of the CDR3 DNA is TGCGCCAGCAGCGCCAACAGCGGAGGTTACTCTGGGGCCAACGTC.

Worth noting for this clone: The junction differs from germline at one of its ends, possibly a read error. The read ends 3 residues shy of where the CDR3 ends; the end is completed using the germline J gene. The chain uses TRBV19 and TRBJ2-2; TRBD1 matches 9 bases. CDR1 is LNHDA and CDR2 is SQIVND in the germline V gene (reference sequence). This CDR3 region has 14 residues. This CDR3 reads CAGSIQGAAGELFF. The CDR3 bases that were read are TGTGCCGGTAGTATACAGGGGGCAGCCGGGGAG.

A remark on this clone: The sequence runs out 3 residues before the end of the CDR3; the remainder is reconstructed from the germline J gene. This chain connects TRBV7-9 to TRBJ2-7, with D possibly matching TRBD1 (6 bases). Trimming stripped 5 bases from V and 2 bases from J, with 13 bases between. This CDR3 is 14 amino acids long. CDR1 is SEHNR and CDR2 is FQNEAQ in the germline V gene (reference sequence). This CDR3 is CASSPDRTTYEQYF. The part of the CDR3 DNA that was read is TGTGCCAGCAGCCCTGACAGGACCACCTACGAG.

Turning to this clone: Coverage ceases 3 residues before the CDR3 finishes, and the germline J gene fills in the end. The J gene is TRBJ1-5, the V gene TRBV27; D possibly corresponds to TRBD1 (5 bases). Germline V gene data show CDR1 as MNHEY and CDR2 as SMNVEV (reference sequence). V was cut by 0 bases and J by 4 bases, with 10 bases left in between. This CDR3 has 15 amino acids. The CDR3 DNA, read in part, is TGTGCCAGCAGTTTATCGAGGGGTGGGAATCAGCCC. This translates into CASSLSRGGNQP. The full CDR3 is CASSLSRGGNQPQHF.

Worth noting for this clone: The missing CDR3 end, 3 residues past where the read stops, is filled in from the germline J gene. This chain joins TRBV6-1 and TRBJ1-1; D might be TRBD1 (5 bases). CDR1 is MNHNS and CDR2 is SASEGT in the germline V gene. Trimming stripped 3 bases from V and 6 bases from J, with 17 bases between. This CDR3 is built from 15 residues. The CDR3 here is CASSETGGRVAEAFF. The CDR3 bases that were read are TGTGCCAGCAGTGAGACCGGGGGTCGCGTCGCTGAA.

Notes on this clone: The read ends 3 residues before the CDR3 terminus; that terminus is restored from the germline J gene. The chain uses TRBV29-1 and TRBJ2-7; no clear D gene. Trimming removed 3 bases from V and 4 bases from J, with 13 bases in between. Germline V gene lookup returns CDR1 SQVTM and CDR2 ANQGSEA. This CDR3 is 13 amino acids long. The CDR3 sequence is CSVESGSGYEQYF. The CDR3 DNA, read in part, is TGCAGCGTTGAGAGTGGCTCAGGATACGAG.

About this clone: The read finishes 3 residues shy of the CDR3 end, and the germline J gene is used to complete it. This chain connects TRBV23-1 to TRBJ1-5; tentatively, D is TRBD1 (5 bases). TRBV23-1 is recorded as an ORF, its role being uncertain. With 0 bases removed from V and 2 bases from J, the gap between germline ends came to 8 bases. The CDR3 is 15 residues long. The CDR3 DNA, read in part, is TGCGCCAGCAGTCAATCTCGCAGGGGCAATCAGCCC. Translated, it gives CASSQSRRGNQP. The full CDR3 protein is CASSQSRRGNQPQHF.

Concerning this clone: The read gets to within 3 residues of the CDR3 end, and the germline J gene fills in the rest. The rearrangement uses TRBV19 and TRBJ2-2; 7 positions match TRBD1. Per the germline V gene, CDR1 is LNHDA and CDR2 is SQIVND (reference sequence). The ends lost 9 bases at V and 4 bases at J; junction bases unmatched: 8. This CDR3 region has 14 residues. The CDR3 sequence is CASNRQGPTGELFF. Partial CDR3 DNA: TGTGCCAGCAACCGACAGGGACCCACCGGGGAG.

Concerning this clone itself: With the read ending 3 residues before the CDR3 end, the germline J gene is used to fill in that end. The V and J genes are TRBV5-1 and TRBJ2-7; 10 bases map to TRBD1. V shed 1 base and J 2 bases; nucleotides not matched to a gene: 9. Per the germline V gene, CDR1 is SGHRS and CDR2 is YFSETQ. This CDR3 spans 17 amino acids. CDR3 DNA, as far as it was read: TGCGCCAGCAGCTTGAAGGGACGAGGACAGGGGGCCTACGAG. The encoded protein is CASSLKGRGQGAYE. The CDR3 in full is CASSLKGRGQGAYEQYF.

As to this clone: The observed sequence ends 3 residues before the CDR3 terminus, with the missing tail filled in from the germline J gene. V gene TRBV27 combines with J gene TRBJ1-5; 10 positions agree with TRBD1. Trimming cost V 0 bases and J 5 bases; bases outside gene matches: 1. The germline V gene encodes CDR1 MNHEY and CDR2 SMNVEV (reference sequence). The CDR3 is 15 residues long. CDR3 DNA, as far as it was read: TGTGCCAGCAGTTTATCGGGACAGGGGTATCAGCCC. It specifies CASSLSGQGYQP. The whole CDR3 sequence reads CASSLSGQGYQPQHF.

As concerns this clone: Read data end 3 residues before the CDR3 end; the end is taken from the germline J gene. The chain joins TRBV5-6 to TRBJ1-2, with TRBD1 matching over 7 bases. The CDR3 length is 15 residues. Germline V gene data show CDR1 as SGHDT and CDR2 as YYEEEE. The junction had 9 bases not matched to a gene; V was cut back by 4 bases and J by 3 bases. The CDR3 loop reads CASSPGRGDYYGYTF. The CDR3 bases that were read are TGTGCCAGCAGCCCCGGCAGGGGGGATTACTATGGC.

Comment on this clone: The read terminates 3 residues ahead of where the CDR3 ends, so the germline J gene completes it. The genes are TRBV19 and TRBJ2-4, with D tentatively TRBD1 or TRBD2 (5 bases each). CDR1 is LNHDA, CDR2 SQIVND, per germline (reference sequence). CDR3 length: 12 residues. CDR3 sequence: CASSPRGKIQYF. The CDR3 bases that were read are TGTGCCAGTAGTCCGAGGGGTAAAATT.

As to this clone: The CDR3 goes on 3 residues after the read ends, and that part is filled in from the germline J gene. V usage is TRBV4-1 and J usage is TRBJ2-2, with a tentative D call TRBD1 (6 bases). The CDR3 is 14 residues long. Germline-derived CDR1 and CDR2 are MGHRA and YSYEKL. Trimming took off 0 bases at V and 4 bases at J, with 6 bases between the two ends. The sequenced CDR3 bases are TGCGCCAGCAGCCAAGACAGGGGCACCGGGGAG. Translating gives CASSQDRGTGE. In full, the CDR3 reads CASSQDRGTGELFF.

On this clone itself: The read stops 3 residues short of the end of the CDR3; the missing end is completed from the germline J gene. J is TRBJ2-3 and V is TRBV28; TRBD2 aligns across 7 bases. The junction had 15 bases not matched to a gene; V was cut back by 7 bases and J by 5 bases. The CDR3 has 16 residues. In germline, CDR1 is MDHEN, CDR2 SYDVKM. The CDR3 here is CASNSGTAGEGDTQYF. Incomplete CDR3 DNA: TGTGCCAGCAACAGCGGGACGGCGGGTGAGGGAGATACG.

The DNA read from the CDR3 is TGTGCCAGCAGCTTCCGGGACAGGGGACATTCTCTATACAATGAG. Protein sequence: CASSFRDRGHSLYNE. The entire CDR3 reads CASSFRDRGHSLYNEQFF. The chain recombines TRBV7-6 with TRBJ2-1, with 10 nucleotides matching TRBD1. The CDR3 end falls 3 residues outside the read, so it is completed with the germline J gene. Germline V gene lookup returns CDR1 SGHVS and CDR2 FNYEAQ. Trimming removed 3 bases from V and 4 bases from J; junction bases left unmatched: 12. This CDR3 comprises 18 residues.

A word on this clone: The read stops 3 residues short of the end of the CDR3; the missing end is completed from the germline J gene. The chain carries TRBV20-1 and TRBJ2-7; TRBD2 matches at 8 bases. J gave up 1 base and V 6 bases, and 17 bases lay outside the gene matches. The germline V gene has CDR1 DFQATT and CDR2 SNEGSKA (reference sequence). The CDR3 length is 17 residues. CDR3 loop: CSAPWAGGPTFSYEQYF. The sequenced CDR3 bases are TGCAGTGCCCCCTGGGCGGGAGGTCCAACTTTTTCCTACGAG.

Concerning this clone: Coverage ceases 3 residues before the CDR3 finishes, and the germline J gene fills in the end. J is TRBJ2-2 and V is TRBV29-1; D remains ambiguous. Germline V gene sequence: CDR1 SQVTM, CDR2 ANQGSEA. The V gene lost 3 bases and the J gene lost 0 bases, with 8 bases spanning the gap. The CDR3 consists of 14 residues. The CDR3 bases that were read are TGCAGCGTTGACGGCGGTTCGAACACCGGGGAG. It yields the protein CSVDGGSNTGE. The complete CDR3 reads CSVDGGSNTGELFF.

Comment on this clone: The read ends 3 residues shy of where the CDR3 ends; the end is completed using the germline J gene. The rearrangement uses TRBV19 and TRBJ2-4; tentatively, D is TRBD2 (5 bases). Germline V gene data show CDR1 as LNHDA and CDR2 as SQIVND (reference sequence). The CDR3 runs to 15 residues. Trimming cost V 2 bases and J 0 bases, with 8 bases left between them. This chain's CDR3 is CASSIQSGAKNIQYF. The part of the CDR3 DNA that was read is TGTGCCAGTAGTATACAGAGCGGAGCCAAAAACATT.

Here the CDR3 reads CASSVTSAEQYF. The DNA read from the CDR3 is TGCGCCAGCAGCGTAACTAGTGCCGAG. The chain joins TRBV10-2 to TRBJ2-7, with a possible D match to TRBD2 (5 bases). The sequence runs out 3 residues before the end of the CDR3; the remainder is reconstructed from the germline J gene. The V gene's germline CDR1 is WSHSY and CDR2 SAAADI. The length of the CDR3 is 12 residues. With 6 bases removed from V and 6 bases from J, the gap between germline ends came to 12 bases.

About this clone: Read data end 3 residues before the CDR3 end; the end is taken from the germline J gene. The V and J genes are TRBV29-1 and TRBJ2-5; weak D call: TRBD1 (6 bases). V was clipped by 5 bases and J by 1 base, with 11 bases between them. Germline V gene lookup returns CDR1 SQVTM and CDR2 ANQGSEA. The CDR3 consists of 13 residues. CDR3: CSVPTGLQETQYF. The sequenced CDR3 bases are TGCAGCGTTCCCACAGGGCTCCAAGAGACC.

Regarding this clone: The sequence runs out 3 residues before the end of the CDR3; the remainder is reconstructed from the germline J gene. The gene calls are TRBV7-8 and TRBJ1-3; no clear D. V was trimmed by 2 bases and J by 3 bases, leaving 11 bases between them. The CDR3 length is 15 residues. CDR1 is SGHVS and CDR2 is FQNEAQ in the germline V gene. CDR3 bases read: TGTGCCAGCAGCTTACTCGGGGTCGGTGGAAACACC. This translates into CASSLLGVGGNT. The complete CDR3 sequence is CASSLLGVGGNTIYF.

In the case of this clone: Read sequence stops 3 residues before the CDR3 end, and the germline J gene provides the missing end. The V and J genes are TRBV10-1 and TRBJ1-2; no reliable D call. The V gene's germline CDR1 is WNHNN and CDR2 SYGVQD (reference sequence). The CDR3 runs to 15 residues. The V gene lost 3 bases and the J gene lost 5 bases, with 16 bases spanning the gap. The CDR3 sequence: CASSDPDWFPYGYTF. The sequenced CDR3 bases are TGCGCCAGCAGTGATCCAGATTGGTTCCCTTATGGC.

The CDR3 loop reads CSTIDIYNEQFF. The sequenced part of the CDR3 DNA is TGCAGCACAATAGACATCTACAATGAG. The rearrangement joins TRBV29-1 to TRBJ2-1; D remains unclear. The read terminates 3 residues ahead of where the CDR3 ends, so the germline J gene completes it. In germline, CDR1 is SQVTM, CDR2 ANQGSEA. The CDR3 spans 12 residues. The V end lost 8 bases, the J end lost 3 bases, and 11 bases lay between the germline ends.

A note on this clone: The CDR3 end falls 3 residues outside the read, so it is completed with the germline J gene. The gene calls are TRBV7-6 and TRBJ1-2; D remains unclear. Germline assignment: CDR1 SGHVS and CDR2 FNYEAQ. This CDR3 is built from 13 residues. The CDR3 loop reads CASSLEVGSGYTF. Partial CDR3 DNA: TGTGCCAGCAGCTTAGAAGTCGGGTCCGGC.

The CDR3 loop is CASSVGGPGNTIYF. Incomplete CDR3 DNA: TGTGCCAGCAGCGTGGGGGGACCCGGAAACACC. This chain uses TRBV9 with TRBJ1-3, with D possibly TRBD1 on 5 matching bases. With the read ending 3 residues before the CDR3 end, the germline J gene is used to fill in that end. The germline CDR1 and CDR2 sequences are SGDLS and YYNGEE. The CDR3 has 14 residues. V gave up 2 bases and J gave up 4 bases, with 10 bases separating them.